The sequence of this T cell receptor beta chain was determined in a study of cytomegalovirus exposure and HLA in healthy donors. In this sample, this clone turned up once. The CDR3 is made up of 16 amino acids. The germline CDR1 and CDR2 sequences are LGHNT and FRNRAP. The ends lost 2 bases at V and 4 bases at J; junction bases unmatched: 8. The PCR was carried out with 60 Vbeta primers and 13 Jbeta primers. Only in-frame clones appear in the TCRdb table, and some are missing; sequencing was by immunoSEQ multiplex PCR. Of about 86,000 clones detected, 70% to 80% appear once; the ten largest clones hold approximately 7.8%.

Material for sequencing was PBMCs. This chain uses TRBV12-5 with TRBJ2-5, with 9 bases fitting TRBD2. This sequence originates from a man aged 55-75 years in good health and CMV-seronegative. CDR3 amino acids: CASGLPSTSGIETQYF. CDR3 bases: TGTGCTAGTGGTTTGCCCTCGACTAGCGGAATAGAGACCCAGTACTTC.